The 30 T cell receptor beta chains given below trace back to one sample, sequenced in a study of OX40 agonist ivuxolimab in advanced cancers. Assay: immunoSEQ multiplex PCR; the TCRdb copy retains only in-frame clones and omits some. The sample consists of around 110,000 clones, 93% of them appearing once. The sample here was CD4+ or CD8+ T cells sorted from blood, taken in a trial of the OX40 agonist ivuxolimab. These receptors were obtained from an adult with an advanced solid tumor such as melanoma, head and neck, liver or kidney cancer.

The DNA for the CDR3 is TGTGCCAGTCGAAGGATTGAGACAGATACGCAGTATTTT. It specifies CASRRIETDTQYF. The V call is TRBV2, the J call TRBJ2-3; D call uncertain. CDR1 is SNHLY, CDR2 FYNNEI, per germline. The germline V and J ends were trimmed by 9 bases and 3 bases, with 13 bases remaining between them. CDR3 size: 13 residues.

The rearrangement uses TRBV6-1 and TRBJ2-3, with a weak D call TRBD1 (5 bases). The V end was cut by 6 bases, the J end by 2 bases, with 15 bases between. Germline V lookup: CDR1 MNHNS, CDR2 SASEGT. The CDR3 runs 15 residues. The chain's CDR3 is CASRTAHLTTDTQYF. The CDR3 DNA reads as TGTGCCAGCAGGACAGCCCACCTGACCACAGATACGCAGTATTTT.

This clone came up once. V gene TRBV7-2 combines with J gene TRBJ2-2; D tentatively reads TRBD1 or TRBD2 (5 bases each). Per the germline V gene, CDR1 is SGHTA and CDR2 is FQGNSA. The CDR3 runs 16 residues. V lost 1 base and J 3 bases, leaving 12 bases between the germline ends. CDR3 amino acids: CASSLVSRGDTGELFF. The CDR3 nucleotides are TGTGCCAGCAGCTTAGTCAGCCGAGGGGACACCGGGGAGCTGTTTTTT.

The rearrangement uses TRBV5-1 and TRBJ2-3; 8 nucleotides agree with TRBD1. The CDR3 contains 16 residues. The V segment lost 2 bases and the J segment 4 bases; nucleotides outside the gene matches: 9. Germline loops: CDR1 SGHRS, CDR2 YFSETQ. DNA of the CDR3: TGCGCCAGCAGCTTATCCGCAGGGGGCAGGCCAGATACGCAGTATTTT. Protein sequence: CASSLSAGGRPDTQYF. The whole variable domain, filled in from reference TRBV5-1 and TRBJ2-3, reads KAGVTQTPRYLIKTRGQQVTLSCSPISGHRSVSWYQQTPGQGLQFLFEYFSETQRNKGNFPGRFSGRQFSNSRSEMNVSTLELGDSALYLCASSLSAGGRPDTQYFGPGTRLTVL.

This clone was seen just once. V gene TRBV19 combines with J gene TRBJ2-4; D not resolved. The CDR3 has 11 amino acids. Germline CDR1 reads LNHDA; CDR2 reads SQIVND (reference sequence). Trimming took 3 bases from V and 6 from J, leaving 3 bases between them. The CDR3 sequence: CASSMGNIQYF. The CDR3 DNA reads as TGTGCCAGTAGTATGGGAAACATTCAGTACTTC.

The chain links TRBV20-1 to TRBJ2-7; D not certain. V was pared by 2 bases and J by 3 bases, with 5 bases between. Per germline, CDR1 DFQATT and CDR2 SNEGSKA (reference sequence). This CDR3 spans 11 amino acids. CDR3 bases: TGCAGTGCTAGACTCGACTACGAGCAGTACTTC. Translation gives CSARLDYEQYF.

The chain uses TRBV19 and TRBJ2-2; D possibly matches TRBD1 or TRBD2 (5 bases each). This CDR3 region has 15 residues. Germline-derived CDR1 and CDR2 are LNHDA and SQIVND (reference sequence). V was shortened by 3 bases and J by 7 bases, with 15 bases between the two germline ends. Here the CDR3 DNA reads TGTGCCAGTAGTATCCTTGGGCAGGGACGCGGGGAGCTGTTTTTT. It codes for CASSILGQGRGELFF.

This chain links TRBV6-6 with TRBJ2-7; D gene unclear. V lost 6 bases to trimming and J lost 5 bases, with 17 bases between them. The CDR3 spans 14 residues. The germline CDR1 and CDR2 sequences are MNHNY and SVGAGI (reference sequence). The CDR3 nucleotides read TGTGCCAGCAGACCCCTAGGGCGAGAAAACGAGCAGTACTTC. Translation gives CASRPLGRENEQYF.

The rearrangement links TRBV1 to TRBJ1-5. TRBV1 has pseudogene status. CDR3 length: 16 residues. As DNA, the CDR3 is TGCACCAGCACCCCAGGGCCCCCGCGGGGCAATCAGCCCCAGCATTTT. Its protein product is CTSTPGPPRGNQPQHF.

The V call is TRBV6-5, the J call TRBJ2-3; TRBD2 is a possible D gene (7 bases). The CDR3 is 15 residues long. Germline lookup yields CDR1 MNHEY and CDR2 SVGAGI. Trimming left V 10 bases short and J 1 base short, with 18 bases between. CDR3 loop: CATSEGGVGTDTQYF. CDR3 nucleotides: TGTGCCACCTCAGAAGGGGGGGTCGGCACAGATACGCAGTATTTT.

The chain carries TRBV5-4 and TRBJ2-7, with 8 bases that match TRBD2. The CDR3 has 15 amino acids. Losses at the gene ends were 0 bases for V and 4 bases for J; bases not matched to a gene: 6. CDR1 SGHNT and CDR2 YYREEE come from the germline V gene (reference sequence). The chain's CDR3 is CASSLGGGRQYEQYF. CDR3 in DNA: TGTGCCAGCAGCTTGGGTGGCGGGAGGCAGTACGAGCAGTACTTC.

This sequence joins TRBV7-9 and TRBJ2-1, with TRBD2 matching over 12 bases. The CDR3 loop spans 19 amino acids. After removal of 3 bases from V and 6 bases from J, the junction contained 15 bases not matched to a gene. Germline-derived CDR1 and CDR2 are SEHNR and FQNEAQ (reference sequence). CDR3 DNA sequence: TGTGCCAGCAGCTTCCCCCCGGGGGGCCTAGCGGGAGGGCCCAATGAGCAGTTCTTC. Protein sequence: CASSFPPGGLAGGPNEQFF.

The chain is built from TRBV2 and TRBJ2-5; 8 positions match TRBD1. J was trimmed by 4 bases and V by 5 bases; bases with no gene match: 3. Germline V lookup: CDR1 SNHLY, CDR2 FYNNEI. This CDR3 comprises 13 residues. The CDR3 region is CASSLQGGETQYF. The CDR3 nucleotides read TGTGCCAGCAGTTTACAGGGGGGAGAGACCCAGTACTTC.

The V gene is TRBV7-3, the J gene TRBJ2-7; TRBD2 matches at 7 bases. The CDR3 spans 18 residues. With 5 bases clipped from V and 0 bases from J, the junction kept 16 bases outside the gene matches. CDR1 and CDR2 (germline): SGHTA, FQGTGA. This CDR3 reads CASSIGPAGPPSSYEQYF. The CDR3 DNA reads as TGTGCCAGCAGCATAGGACCAGCGGGACCCCCGAGCTCCTACGAGCAGTACTTC.

This chain links TRBV7-2 with TRBJ2-3; the D is unclear. CDR1 and CDR2 from the germline V gene are SGHTA and FQGNSA. V lost 1 base and J lost 3, with 11 bases in between. The CDR3 runs 15 residues. The CDR3 nucleotides read TGTGCCAGCAGCTTAGAAGGGTGGGCGACAGATACGCAGTATTTT. Amino acids: CASSLEGWATDTQYF.

The CDR3 spells CASPRTPTQRQFLCEQYF. As DNA, the CDR3 is TGCGCCAGTCCTCGGACTCCAACACAACGGCAGTTTCTTTGCGAGCAGTACTTC. The V gene is TRBV10-1, the J gene TRBJ2-7; maybe TRBD2 (5 bases). The germline V and J ends were trimmed by 9 bases and 6 bases, with 33 bases remaining between them. The germline CDR1 and CDR2 sequences are WNHNN and SYGVQD (reference sequence). The CDR3 has 18 residues.

This clone was observed a few times. The V and J genes are TRBV2 and TRBJ1-4, with a possible D match to TRBD1 (5 bases). With 3 bases removed from V and 6 bases from J, the gap between germline ends came to 14 bases. The germline V gene has CDR1 SNHLY and CDR2 FYNNEI. This CDR3 region has 15 residues. The CDR3 region is CASSEVWGKHEKLFF. The DNA for the CDR3 is TGTGCCAGCAGTGAGGTATGGGGGAAGCATGAAAAACTGTTTTTT.

The rearrangement uses TRBV18 and TRBJ2-7, with TRBD2 identical over 9 bases. Germline CDR1 reads KGHSH; CDR2 reads LQKENI. This CDR3 contains 18 residues. Trimming at V came to 6 bases and at J to 1 base, leaving 16 bases not matched to a gene. CDR3 DNA sequence: TGTGCCAGCTCTTTTTCGGTCAAGAGCGGGGGGTCTTCCTACGAGCAGTACTTC. Encoded protein: CASSFSVKSGGSSYEQYF.

V usage is TRBV11-3 and J usage is TRBJ2-1, with D perhaps TRBD1 (6 bases). The CDR3 runs to 13 residues. Looked up from germline, CDR1 is SGHNT and CDR2 is YENEEA. V was cut by 4 bases and J by 10 bases, with 14 bases left in between. The CDR3 DNA reads TGTGCCAGCAGCTCCCAGGGGACCCTCGAGCAGTTCTTC. It yields the protein CASSSQGTLEQFF.

This clone was found once. The V and J genes are TRBV4-3 and TRBJ2-2; no clear D. Germline V gene sequence: CDR1 LGHNA, CDR2 YSLEER. The ends were cut back, 1 base at V and 7 bases at J, with 7 bases in the middle. CDR3 length: 13 residues. Here the CDR3 reads CASSQAYLGELFF. As DNA, the CDR3 is TGCGCCAGCAGCCAAGCCTACCTCGGGGAGCTGTTTTTT.

The chain is built from TRBV5-1 and TRBJ2-7, with TRBD1 as a possible D gene (6 bases). CDR1 and CDR2 (germline): SGHRS, YFSETQ. The CDR3 spans 14 residues. V was shortened by 3 bases and J by 2 bases, with 12 bases between the two germline ends. The CDR3 protein is CASSSGTNTYEQYF. The CDR3 bases are TGCGCCAGCAGCTCCGGGACAAACACCTACGAGCAGTACTTC.

This clone has only a few counts. V gene TRBV7-9 combines with J gene TRBJ2-7; 9 positions agree with TRBD1. Per germline, CDR1 SEHNR and CDR2 FQNEAQ (reference sequence). This CDR3 is built from 15 residues. The V gene end was trimmed by 5 bases and the J gene end by 3 bases; junction bases not matched to a gene: 8. Written as DNA, the CDR3 is TGTGCCAGCAGCAAGGACAGGGGCATCGTCTACGAGCAGTACTTC. It codes for CASSKDRGIVYEQYF.

The chain uses TRBV19 and TRBJ2-6; D may be TRBD1 (5 bases). CDR1 and CDR2 (germline): LNHDA, SQIVND (reference sequence). The length of the CDR3 is 17 residues. V lost 6 bases and J 0 bases, leaving 15 bases between the germline ends. For the CDR3, the DNA is TGTGCCAGTAGGGGGCACAGGCCGAGCTCTGGGGCCAACGTCCTGACTTTC. It codes for CASRGHRPSSGANVLTF. Combining the CDR3 with reference TRBV19 and TRBJ2-6 gives the whole variable domain DGGITQSPKYLFRKEGQNVTLSCEQNLNHDAMYWYRQDPGQGLRLIYYSQIVNDFQKGDIAEGYSVSREKKESFPLTVTSAQKNPTAFYLCASRGHRPSSGANVLTFGAGSRLTVL.

The chain joins TRBV7-9 to TRBJ2-6; the D call may be TRBD1 or TRBD2 (5 bases each). V was pared by 8 bases and J by 0 bases, with 14 bases between. The CDR3 has 16 amino acids. CDR1 is SEHNR and CDR2 is FQNEAQ in the germline V gene (reference sequence). The CDR3 region has the DNA TGTGCCAGCGGGTGGGGGACGGGCTCTGGGGCCAACGTCCTGACTTTC. Translated: CASGWGTGSGANVLTF.

V is TRBV7-6 and J is TRBJ2-5; D is undetermined. CDR1 and CDR2 from the germline V gene are SGHVS and FNYEAQ. This CDR3 has 14 residues. With 5 bases removed from V and 2 bases from J, the gap between germline ends came to 12 bases. The CDR3, as DNA: TGTGCCAGCAGCCAAGCTCTTAATCAAGAGACCCAGTACTTC. Protein: CASSQALNQETQYF.

The chain links TRBV7-9 to TRBJ2-1, with D perhaps TRBD1 or TRBD2 (7 bases each). Germline V gene data show CDR1 as SEHNR and CDR2 as FQNEAQ (reference sequence). Trimming removed 5 bases at V and 9 bases at J, with 20 bases between. The CDR3 spans 15 residues. In DNA form, the CDR3 reads TGTGCCAGCAGCCCCTGGGTAGCAGGGGGGGGTGAGCAGTTCTTC. Translated: CASSPWVAGGGEQFF.

The V gene is TRBV5-1, the J gene TRBJ2-1; D is possibly TRBD2 (6 bases). V was pared by 5 bases and J by 5 bases, with 17 bases between. Germline lookup yields CDR1 SGHRS and CDR2 YFSETQ. The CDR3 consists of 15 residues. CDR3 sequence: CASSVWGERDNEQFF. The DNA for the CDR3 is TGCGCCAGCAGTGTGTGGGGGGAAAGGGACAATGAGCAGTTCTTC. Using reference TRBV5-1 and TRBJ2-1 for the parts outside the CDR3, the full variable domain is KAGVTQTPRYLIKTRGQQVTLSCSPISGHRSVSWYQQTPGQGLQFLFEYFSETQRNKGNFPGRFSGRQFSNSRSEMNVSTLELGDSALYLCASSVWGERDNEQFFGPGTRLTVL.

The V and J genes are TRBV30 and TRBJ2-2; unclear D gene. Germline V gene data show CDR1 as GTSNPN and CDR2 as SVGIG (reference sequence). Trimming removed 7 bases from V and 5 bases from J, with 8 bases in between. The CDR3 extends over 11 amino acids. The CDR3 loop is CASRQTGELFF. DNA of the CDR3: TGTGCCTCCCGGCAGACCGGGGAGCTGTTTTTT.

The genes are TRBV28 and TRBJ1-2; TRBD1 agrees at 10 bases. Looked up from germline, CDR1 is MDHEN and CDR2 is SYDVKM. V was clipped by 5 bases and J by 3 bases; unmatched bases: 6. The CDR3 runs 15 residues. The CDR3 DNA is TGTGCCAGCAGTACGTCCGGGACAGGGGACTATGGCTACACCTTC. It translates to CASSTSGTGDYGYTF.

The chain combines TRBV28 with TRBJ1-4; 10 bases map to TRBD1. Germline assignment: CDR1 MDHEN and CDR2 SYDVKM. The CDR3 is 15 amino acids. V shed 5 bases, J shed 8 bases, and the junction held 8 bases outside the gene matches. This chain's CDR3 is CASSTGGTGAEKLFF. DNA of the CDR3: TGTGCCAGCAGTACAGGAGGGACAGGGGCCGAAAAACTGTTTTTT.